Listed below are T cell receptor beta chains from one sample, sequenced in a study of blood T cells in healthy people across ages. Each CDR3 protein is one row after TCRdb ran MiXCR on the 5' RACE reads. The table records approximately 940,000 distinct CDR3 sequences, 45% to 50% of them present only once. What was sequenced was blood. The source is a man aged 25-40 years in good health. Both conserved end residues are part of each CDR3. Fields, in order: J gene, D gene, clone size, CDR3 length, V gene, CDR3 protein, CDR3 DNA. A D gene is named only where the DNA matches it firmly. Part of the rows lack a size; the others show once, few, many or a class for expanded clones.

j_call: TRBJ2-7; d_call: TRBD1; clone_size: -; cdr3_length: 14; v_call: TRBV5-1; cdr3_aa: CASSPGTGPGEQYF; cdr3_nt: TGCGCCAGCAGTCCCGGGACAGGCCCTGGCGAGCAGTACTTC
j_call: TRBJ1-2; d_call: -; clone_size: -; cdr3_length: 12; v_call: TRBV9; cdr3_aa: CASSVGDFGYTF; cdr3_nt: TGTGCCAGCAGCGTAGGCGACTTCGGCTACACCTTC
j_call: TRBJ2-7; d_call: -; clone_size: -; cdr3_length: 14; v_call: TRBV7-9; cdr3_aa: CASTGQESPYEQYF; cdr3_nt: TGTGCCAGCACGGGACAAGAGAGCCCCTACGAGCAGTACTTC
j_call: TRBJ2-7; d_call: TRBD1; clone_size: -; cdr3_length: 15; v_call: TRBV29-1; cdr3_aa: CSVEGQGANAHEQYF; cdr3_nt: TGCAGCGTTGAAGGGCAGGGGGCAAATGCCCACGAGCAGTACTTC
j_call: TRBJ1-2; d_call: -; clone_size: -; cdr3_length: 14; v_call: TRBV30; cdr3_aa: CAWSVWGEASGYTF; cdr3_nt: TGTGCCTGGAGTGTATGGGGGGAAGCGAGTGGCTACACCTTC
j_call: TRBJ2-6; d_call: -; clone_size: -; cdr3_length: 15; v_call: TRBV7-2; cdr3_aa: CASSPYLPGANVLTF; cdr3_nt: TGTGCCAGCAGCCCCTACCTTCCTGGGGCCAACGTCCTGACTTTC
j_call: TRBJ2-7; d_call: -; clone_size: few; cdr3_length: 13; v_call: TRBV27; cdr3_aa: CAAGGTNSYEQYF; cdr3_nt: TGTGCTGCGGGCGGGACCAACTCCTACGAGCAGTACTTC
j_call: TRBJ2-2; d_call: -; clone_size: -; cdr3_length: 16; v_call: TRBV4-3; cdr3_aa: CASSQEVGANTGELFF; cdr3_nt: TGCGCCAGCAGCCAAGAGGTCGGGGCGAACACCGGGGAGCTGTTTTTT
j_call: TRBJ2-5; d_call: TRBD1; clone_size: -; cdr3_length: 14; v_call: TRBV6-5; cdr3_aa: CASGRDRRTYGQYF; cdr3_nt: TGTGCCAGCGGCCGGGACAGGAGAACCTACGGGCAGTACTTC
j_call: TRBJ2-2; d_call: -; clone_size: -; cdr3_length: 18; v_call: TRBV11-3; cdr3_aa: CASSLVHWQYANTGELFF; cdr3_nt: TGTGCCAGCAGCTTAGTTCATTGGCAGTACGCGAACACCGGGGAGCTGTTTTTT
j_call: TRBJ2-7; d_call: -; clone_size: -; cdr3_length: 15; v_call: TRBV7-9; cdr3_aa: CASSPVGRSSDEQYF; cdr3_nt: TGTGCCAGCAGCCCAGTTGGGCGGTCGAGCGACGAGCAGTACTTC
j_call: TRBJ1-2; d_call: -; clone_size: -; cdr3_length: 14; v_call: TRBV6-1; cdr3_aa: CASIQGAFNYGYTF; cdr3_nt: TGTGCCAGCATCCAAGGGGCGTTTAACTATGGCTACACCTTC
j_call: TRBJ2-2; d_call: TRBD1; clone_size: few; cdr3_length: 16; v_call: TRBV6-5; cdr3_aa: CASSYSGTGRSGELFF; cdr3_nt: TGTGCCAGCAGTTACTCCGGGACAGGGAGATCCGGGGAGCTGTTTTTT
j_call: TRBJ1-1; d_call: TRBD1; clone_size: -; cdr3_length: 14; v_call: TRBV12-3/TRBV12-4; cdr3_aa: CASSLRDRGTEAFF; cdr3_nt: TGTGCCAGCAGTTTGAGGGACAGGGGTACTGAAGCTTTCTTT
j_call: TRBJ1-2; d_call: -; clone_size: -; cdr3_length: 17; v_call: TRBV4-2; cdr3_aa: CASSQEGTGYGSYGYTF; cdr3_nt: TGTGCCAGCAGCCAAGAGGGAACAGGGTACGGTAGTTATGGCTACACCTTC
j_call: TRBJ1-2; d_call: -; clone_size: -; cdr3_length: 13; v_call: TRBV7-2; cdr3_aa: CASRYPGGHGYTF; cdr3_nt: TGTGCCAGCAGGTACCCTGGGGGCCATGGCTACACCTTC
j_call: TRBJ1-1; d_call: -; clone_size: -; cdr3_length: 12; v_call: TRBV5-6; cdr3_aa: CASSLLQSEAFF; cdr3_nt: TGTGCCAGCAGCTTGCTCCAGAGCGAAGCTTTCTTT
j_call: TRBJ1-2; d_call: -; clone_size: few; cdr3_length: 13; v_call: TRBV6-2/TRBV6-3; cdr3_aa: CASSPFTNYGYTF; cdr3_nt: TGTGCCAGCAGTCCTTTTACGAACTATGGCTACACCTTC
j_call: TRBJ1-6; d_call: TRBD1; clone_size: -; cdr3_length: 14; v_call: TRBV20-1; cdr3_aa: CTDPRDRAESPLHF; cdr3_nt: TGCACCGACCCCCGGGACAGGGCAGAATCACCCCTCCACTTT
j_call: TRBJ1-2; d_call: -; clone_size: -; cdr3_length: 17; v_call: TRBV7-9; cdr3_aa: CASSPLGQPSTNYGYTF; cdr3_nt: TGTGCCAGCAGCCCCCTAGGACAGCCTAGTACTAACTATGGCTACACCTTC
j_call: TRBJ1-1; d_call: -; clone_size: -; cdr3_length: 15; v_call: TRBV7-9; cdr3_aa: CASSLDHELNTEAFF; cdr3_nt: TGTGCCAGCAGCTTAGACCACGAATTGAACACTGAAGCTTTCTTT
j_call: TRBJ2-7; d_call: -; clone_size: -; cdr3_length: 14; v_call: TRBV15; cdr3_aa: CATSREQVGYEQYF; cdr3_nt: TGTGCCACCAGCAGAGAGCAGGTCGGTTACGAGCAGTACTTC
j_call: TRBJ2-5; d_call: -; clone_size: few; cdr3_length: 15; v_call: TRBV9; cdr3_aa: CASSVDVALQETQYF; cdr3_nt: TGTGCCAGCAGCGTAGACGTCGCCCTCCAAGAGACCCAGTACTTC
j_call: TRBJ2-3; d_call: TRBD2; clone_size: -; cdr3_length: 16; v_call: TRBV6-2/TRBV6-3; cdr3_aa: CASRTSGGESKDTQYF; cdr3_nt: TGTGCCAGTCGGACTAGCGGGGGGGAGTCGAAAGATACGCAGTATTTT
j_call: TRBJ1-1; d_call: -; clone_size: once; cdr3_length: 12; v_call: TRBV7-9; cdr3_aa: CASRDVRREAFF; cdr3_nt: TGTGCCAGCCGGGACGTCAGGCGAGAAGCTTTCTTT
j_call: TRBJ1-6; d_call: -; clone_size: -; cdr3_length: 15; v_call: TRBV5-1; cdr3_aa: CASSLEVPDNSPLHF; cdr3_nt: TGCGCCAGCAGCTTGGAAGTCCCAGACAATTCACCCCTCCACTTT
j_call: TRBJ2-7; d_call: TRBD2; clone_size: -; cdr3_length: 15; v_call: TRBV10-3; cdr3_aa: CAISSLADSDYEQYF; cdr3_nt: TGTGCCATCAGTTCACTAGCGGATTCCGATTACGAGCAGTACTTC
j_call: TRBJ2-3; d_call: -; clone_size: -; cdr3_length: 15; v_call: TRBV3-1; cdr3_aa: CASGRWGSDTDTQYF; cdr3_nt: TGTGCCTCGGGCCGGTGGGGGTCAGACACAGATACGCAGTATTTT
j_call: TRBJ1-6; d_call: -; clone_size: -; cdr3_length: 17; v_call: TRBV27; cdr3_aa: CASRSPTAAGIGSPLHF; cdr3_nt: TGTGCCAGCAGATCCCCTACGGCGGCAGGGATTGGTTCACCCCTCCACTTT
j_call: TRBJ2-3; d_call: -; clone_size: once; cdr3_length: 15; v_call: TRBV7-2; cdr3_aa: CASSRGDSPTDTQYF; cdr3_nt: TGTGCCAGCAGCCGCGGGGACTCCCCCACAGATACGCAGTATTTT
j_call: TRBJ2-1; d_call: -; clone_size: few; cdr3_length: 11; v_call: TRBV27; cdr3_aa: CASSFQGGQFF; cdr3_nt: TGTGCCAGCAGTTTCCAGGGCGGGCAGTTCTTC
j_call: TRBJ2-6; d_call: -; clone_size: -; cdr3_length: 15; v_call: TRBV9; cdr3_aa: CASSGTSSGANVLTF; cdr3_nt: TGTGCCAGCAGCGGTACGTCCTCTGGGGCCAACGTCCTGACTTTC
j_call: TRBJ1-2; d_call: -; clone_size: few; cdr3_length: 12; v_call: TRBV20-1; cdr3_aa: CSARGTYYGYTF; cdr3_nt: TGCAGTGCTAGGGGGACATACTATGGCTACACCTTC
j_call: TRBJ2-5; d_call: -; clone_size: -; cdr3_length: 16; v_call: TRBV20-1; cdr3_aa: CSASPPLGLYQETQYF; cdr3_nt: TGCAGTGCTAGCCCCCCGCTTGGGCTGTATCAAGAGACCCAGTACTTC
j_call: TRBJ2-1; d_call: -; clone_size: -; cdr3_length: 11; v_call: TRBV10-3; cdr3_aa: CAISSEYEQFF; cdr3_nt: TGTGCCATCAGTTCGGAGTATGAGCAGTTCTTC
j_call: TRBJ2-4; d_call: -; clone_size: -; cdr3_length: 10; v_call: TRBV20-1; cdr3_aa: CSARSGIQYF; cdr3_nt: TGCAGTGCTAGGTCCGGCATTCAGTACTTC
j_call: TRBJ1-2; d_call: -; clone_size: few; cdr3_length: 14; v_call: TRBV10-3; cdr3_aa: CAISEDTFNYGYTF; cdr3_nt: TGTGCCATCAGTGAGGACACATTTAACTATGGCTACACCTTC
j_call: TRBJ2-1; d_call: TRBD1; clone_size: -; cdr3_length: 15; v_call: TRBV5-1; cdr3_aa: CASSPTGEAYNEQFF; cdr3_nt: TGCGCCAGCAGCCCGACAGGGGAAGCCTACAATGAGCAGTTCTTC
j_call: TRBJ2-5; d_call: -; clone_size: few; cdr3_length: 13; v_call: TRBV2; cdr3_aa: CAGYQGTRETQYF; cdr3_nt: TGTGCCGGCTATCAGGGGACACGGGAGACCCAGTACTTC
j_call: TRBJ2-1; d_call: -; clone_size: -; cdr3_length: 13; v_call: TRBV5-1; cdr3_aa: CASSPDGCNEQFF; cdr3_nt: TGCGCCAGCAGTCCGGACGGGTGCAATGAGCAGTTCTTC
j_call: TRBJ1-1; d_call: -; clone_size: -; cdr3_length: 14; v_call: TRBV20-1; cdr3_aa: CSAPAGMVGTEAFF; cdr3_nt: TGCAGTGCCCCGGCAGGGATGGTGGGCACTGAAGCTTTCTTT
j_call: TRBJ2-3; d_call: TRBD1; clone_size: few; cdr3_length: 14; v_call: TRBV6-4; cdr3_aa: CASKGQGSTDTQYF; cdr3_nt: TGTGCCAGCAAGGGACAGGGAAGCACAGATACGCAGTATTTT
j_call: TRBJ2-1; d_call: TRBD2; clone_size: few; cdr3_length: 16; v_call: TRBV12-3/TRBV12-4; cdr3_aa: CASSSGLAGTYNEQFF; cdr3_nt: TGTGCCAGCAGTTCCGGACTAGCGGGGACCTACAATGAGCAGTTCTTC
j_call: TRBJ2-4; d_call: -; clone_size: -; cdr3_length: 13; v_call: TRBV13; cdr3_aa: CASSLKATGLQYF; cdr3_nt: TGTGCCAGCAGCTTAAAGGCGACAGGCCTTCAGTACTTC
j_call: TRBJ2-3; d_call: -; clone_size: few; cdr3_length: 15; v_call: TRBV4-2; cdr3_aa: CASSLTRFPTDTQYF; cdr3_nt: TGTGCCAGCAGCCTAACTAGGTTTCCCACAGATACGCAGTATTTT
j_call: TRBJ1-1; d_call: TRBD1; clone_size: -; cdr3_length: 15; v_call: TRBV27; cdr3_aa: CASSFGTGMNTEAFF; cdr3_nt: TGTGCCAGCAGTTTCGGGACAGGGATGAACACTGAAGCTTTCTTT
j_call: TRBJ2-7; d_call: TRBD1; clone_size: -; cdr3_length: 14; v_call: TRBV29-1; cdr3_aa: CSVPGTGLVYKQYF; cdr3_nt: TGCAGCGTTCCCGGGACAGGCCTAGTCTACAAGCAGTACTTC
j_call: TRBJ1-6; d_call: -; clone_size: -; cdr3_length: 12; v_call: TRBV30; cdr3_aa: CAGHNSNSPLHF; cdr3_nt: TGTGCCGGTCACAACTCGAATTCACCCCTCCACTTT
j_call: TRBJ2-5; d_call: TRBD1; clone_size: few; cdr3_length: 17; v_call: TRBV5-1; cdr3_aa: CASAVGTGSNIQETQYF; cdr3_nt: TGCGCCAGCGCGGTTGGGACAGGCTCTAACATCCAAGAGACCCAGTACTTC
j_call: TRBJ2-7; d_call: TRBD1; clone_size: few; cdr3_length: 16; v_call: TRBV4-1; cdr3_aa: CAGSQDPGTGSYEQYF; cdr3_nt: TGCGCCGGCAGCCAAGATCCGGGGACAGGCTCCTACGAGCAGTACTTC